Listed below are T cell receptor beta chains from one sample, sequenced in a study of T cell clones after liver transplantation. Assay: immunoSEQ multiplex PCR; the TCRdb copy retains only in-frame clones and omits some. The profile shows 70,000 to 80,000 clones, roughly 90% of them singletons. The sample here was CD4+ T cells from blood, taken before liver transplant. The origin of the receptors is a human donor who received a liver transplant. CDR3s include the opening cysteine and the closing phenylalanine or tryptophan. A D gene is named only where the DNA matches it firmly. Rows may omit the clone size; those that give it use once, few, many or a size class.

-	TRBV9	TRBD2	TRBJ2-2	TGTGCCAGCAGCGTAACTAGCGCGAACACCGGGGAGCTGTTTTTT	CASSVTSANTGELFF
once	TRBV5-1	TRBD1	TRBJ2-5	TGCGCCAGCAGCGCGGGACAGGGAGGAGAGACCCAGTACTTC	CASSAGQGGETQYF
-	TRBV11-2	-	TRBJ2-7	TGTGCCAGCAGTTATTCGCGCAGGGTATTCGACGAGCAGTACTTC	CASSYSRRVFDEQYF
once	TRBV6-8	TRBD1	TRBJ1-4	TGTGCCAGCAGTTCCAGGGACAGGGATGAAAAACTGTTTTTT	CASSSRDRDEKLFF
-	TRBV4-2	-	TRBJ2-1	TGTGCCAGCAGCCAAGACGGGAAACCGAACAATGAGCAGTTCTTC	CASSQDGKPNNEQFF
-	TRBV4-2	TRBD1	TRBJ1-5	TGTGCCAGCAGCGACAGGGGTGACAATCAGCCCCAGCATTTT	CASSDRGDNQPQHF
-	TRBV18	TRBD2	TRBJ2-1	TGTGCCAGCTCACCAAGTGGACTAGCGACCACCAATGAGCAGTTCTTC	CASSPSGLATTNEQFF
once	TRBV2	-	TRBJ1-4	TGTGCCAGCAGTGAAGCGGGGCAGCGAAATGAAAAACTGTTTTTT	CASSEAGQRNEKLFF
-	TRBV6-1	-	TRBJ2-1	TGTGCCAGCAGTCGGACTTCCAATGAGCAGTTCTTC	CASSRTSNEQFF
once	TRBV9	-	TRBJ2-2	TGTGCCAGCAGCCCGTATCTCCTCACCGGGGAGCTGTTTTTT	CASSPYLLTGELFF
-	TRBV7-9	-	TRBJ1-3	TGTGCCAGCAGCTTAGGAGGATCCGGAAACACCATATATTTT	CASSLGGSGNTIYF
-	TRBV7-6	-	TRBJ2-7	TGTGCCAGCAGCTTAGGAGAGGTGCGGGTCGAGCAGTACTTC	CASSLGEVRVEQYF
-	TRBV12-5	TRBD2	TRBJ2-5	TGTGCTAGTAGGAATAGCGGGAGAAAAGAGACCCAGTACTTC	CASRNSGRKETQYF
-	TRBV5-4	-	TRBJ2-1	TGTGCCAGCAGCAGGGGTAGTAGTGTGAATGAGCAGTTCTTC	CASSRGSSVNEQFF
few	TRBV14	TRBD1	TRBJ1-3	TGTGCCAGCAGCGAACAGGGGTCTGGAAACACCATATATTTT	CASSEQGSGNTIYF
-	TRBV10-2	TRBD2	TRBJ2-7	TGCGCCAGCAGTGGACTAGCGGGAGGGACCTACGAGCAGTACTTC	CASSGLAGGTYEQYF
-	TRBV28	-	TRBJ2-7	TGTGCCAGCAGGCCGCAGGGAAGGGACTACGAGCAGTACTTC	CASRPQGRDYEQYF
-	TRBV2	-	TRBJ1-4	TGTGCCAGCAGTGGAGGTGGTGGTGAAAAACTGTTTTTT	CASSGGGGEKLFF
-	TRBV18	-	TRBJ2-7	TGTGCCAGCCGACAAACCTACGAGCAGTACTTC	CASRQTYEQYF
-	TRBV2	-	TRBJ2-3	TGTGCCAGCAGTCCCTCCTTAGCGGATACGCAGTATTTT	CASSPSLADTQYF
-	TRBV25-1	-	TRBJ2-7	TGTGCCAGCAGTGCCACAGGGATGTCTAGCTACGAGCAGTACTTC	CASSATGMSSYEQYF
-	TRBV6-6	TRBD1	TRBJ2-7	TGTGCCAGCAGTGGACAGGGGACTCCTCGGCGGTACTTC	CASSGQGTPRRYF
-	TRBV7-3	-	TRBJ2-2	TGTGCCAGCAGCTTAGGAGCGTCCCGTGCGGGCGGGGAGCTGTTTTTT	CASSLGASRAGGELFF
-	TRBV19	-	TRBJ2-7	TGTGCCAGTAGTATAACGCTAACCGAGTCCTACGAGCAGTACTTC	CASSITLTESYEQYF
-	TRBV2	-	TRBJ2-5	TGTGCCAGCAGTCGCCTCACGACGGGAGAGACCCAGTACTTC	CASSRLTTGETQYF
-	TRBV5-4	-	TRBJ2-7	TGTGCCAGCAGCTCAGGTAGCGTGGGAGTAGGTTACGAGCAGTACTTC	CASSSGSVGVGYEQYF
-	TRBV5-6	-	TRBJ1-2	TGTGCCAGCAGCTTCCGGGCCCTGGCCTATGGCTACACCTTC	CASSFRALAYGYTF
-	TRBV11-2	-	TRBJ2-7	TGTGCCAGCAGCTTTATAGGCGAGCAGTACTTC	CASSFIGEQYF
-	TRBV6-5	-	TRBJ1-2	TGTGCCAGCAGTTACGACTTGGTCCAGGGGGGCTACACCTTC	CASSYDLVQGGYTF
-	TRBV19	TRBD1	TRBJ1-2	TGTGCCATTTCGACAGGGTTAGGCTATGGCTACACCTTC	CAISTGLGYGYTF
-	TRBV5-6	TRBD1	TRBJ2-5	TGTGCCAGCAGCCAATTACAGGGGGCGAGGGAGACCCAGTACTTC	CASSQLQGARETQYF
-	TRBV28	TRBD2	TRBJ2-5	TGTGCCAGCAGCTTAGGGACTAGCTTTGAGACCCAGTACTTC	CASSLGTSFETQYF
-	TRBV6-5	-	TRBJ2-5	TGTGCCAGCAGTTACAGGCAGTCCCGGGGTCGAGAGACCCAGTACTTC	CASSYRQSRGRETQYF
once	TRBV6-5	TRBD1	TRBJ1-5	TGTGCCAGCTCACAGGGGCCTAGCAATCAGCCCCAGCATTTT	CASSQGPSNQPQHF
-	TRBV5-4	-	TRBJ1-2	TGTGCCAGCAGCCCTGGACAGCTCCCGGGCTACACCTTC	CASSPGQLPGYTF
-	TRBV5-1	-	TRBJ2-3	TGCGCCAGCAGCTTAGCCCTGGCCACCACAGATACGCAGTATTTT	CASSLALATTDTQYF
-	TRBV19	-	TRBJ1-3	TGTGCCAGTAGTTTTGCAGGTGGAAACACCATATATTTT	CASSFAGGNTIYF
-	TRBV18	-	TRBJ2-3	TGTGCCAGCTCAGCGAGACTGATAGATACGCAGTATTTT	CASSARLIDTQYF
-	TRBV18	TRBD1	TRBJ2-3	TGTGCCAGCTCCCCCCTGACAGGGCTAAGCGAGGATACGCAGTATTTT	CASSPLTGLSEDTQYF
-	TRBV4-3	-	TRBJ2-1	TGCGCCAGCAGCCAAGATCCGGGGACCCTGCCGGGAAATGAGCAGTTCTTC	CASSQDPGTLPGNEQFF
-	TRBV2	TRBD1	TRBJ2-1	TGTGCCAGCAGTGTCAGGACAGGGTACAATGAGCAGTTCTTC	CASSVRTGYNEQFF
-	TRBV7-2	TRBD1	TRBJ2-5	TGTGCCAGCAGCTCCTCCGGGACAGGTCAAGAGACCCAGTACTTC	CASSSSGTGQETQYF
-	TRBV7-2	-	TRBJ2-7	TGTGCCAGCAGCTTAGGACAGGAATCCTACGAGCAGTACTTC	CASSLGQESYEQYF
-	TRBV30	-	TRBJ1-5	TGTGCCTGGAGTACCCCGGGTCCCCGTGGCGATCAGCCCCAGCATTTT	CAWSTPGPRGDQPQHF
-	TRBV7-9	-	TRBJ2-3	TGTGCCAGCAGCTTAGGAGTGGATGGCACAGATACGCAGTATTTT	CASSLGVDGTDTQYF
-	TRBV2	TRBD2	TRBJ2-3	TGTGCCAGCAGTGCCCGACTAGCGGGCTATACGCAGTATTTT	CASSARLAGYTQYF
-	TRBV6-5	TRBD2	TRBJ2-1	TGTGCCAGCAGTCCGGGACTAGGGACCACCAATGAGCAGTTCTTC	CASSPGLGTTNEQFF
-	TRBV5-1	-	TRBJ2-7	TGCGCCAGCAGCTTGGGTCCAGGGAACGAGCAGTACTTC	CASSLGPGNEQYF
once	TRBV11-3	-	TRBJ1-1	TGTGCCAGCAGCTTGGGGGTCACTGAAGCTTTCTTT	CASSLGVTEAFF
-	TRBV10-3	-	TRBJ2-2	TGTGCCATCAGTGAGGCGCGCATTTCCACCGGGGAGCTGTTTTTT	CAISEARISTGELFF
-	TRBV7-2	TRBD1	TRBJ1-5	TGTGCCAGCAGCCCGGGGACAGGCCAAGGGACCCAGCATTTT	CASSPGTGQGTQHF
-	TRBV2	-	TRBJ2-3	TGTGCCAGCAGTGATCTCTACGTAACAGATACGCAGTATTTT	CASSDLYVTDTQYF
-	TRBV7-9	TRBD2	TRBJ2-1	TGTGCCAGCAGCTTTCTCGGGAGGGGTTACAATGAGCAGTTCTTC	CASSFLGRGYNEQFF
-	TRBV28	-	TRBJ2-7	TGTGCCAGCAGCCACATTGGGGGACTTGGATCCTACGAGCAGTACTTC	CASSHIGGLGSYEQYF
-	TRBV7-7	TRBD2	TRBJ2-1	TGTGCTAGCAGCATTAGCGGGGTCAATGAGCAGTTCTTC	CASSISGVNEQFF
-	TRBV19	-	TRBJ2-7	TGTGCCAGTAGTGTCGGTGCAGGCGGGTACGAGCAGTACTTC	CASSVGAGGYEQYF
-	TRBV5-1	-	TRBJ2-3	TGCGCCAGCAGCCCAAGGACCTACCCGGATACGCAGTATTTT	CASSPRTYPDTQYF